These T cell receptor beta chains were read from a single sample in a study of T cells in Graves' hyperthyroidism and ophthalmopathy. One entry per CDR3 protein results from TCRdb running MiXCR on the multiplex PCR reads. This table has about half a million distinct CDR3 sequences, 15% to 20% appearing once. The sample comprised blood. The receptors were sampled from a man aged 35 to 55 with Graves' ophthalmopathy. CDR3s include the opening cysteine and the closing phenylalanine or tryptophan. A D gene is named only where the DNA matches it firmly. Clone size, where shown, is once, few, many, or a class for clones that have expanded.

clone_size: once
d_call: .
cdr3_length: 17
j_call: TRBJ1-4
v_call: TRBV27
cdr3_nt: TGTGCCAGCAGTTTTCCTAGGATGGAGACGGGGAGTGAAAAACTGTTTTTT
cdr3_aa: CASSFPRMETGSEKLFF

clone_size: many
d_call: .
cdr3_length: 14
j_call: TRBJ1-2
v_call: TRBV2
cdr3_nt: TGTGCCAGCATGCCCGACAGGTCCTTCTATGGCTACACCTTC
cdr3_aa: CASMPDRSFYGYTF

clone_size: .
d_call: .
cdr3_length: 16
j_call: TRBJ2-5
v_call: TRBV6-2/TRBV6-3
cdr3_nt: TGTGCCAGCAGTTCCTACCTACACGTTCCTCAAGAGACCCAGTACTTC
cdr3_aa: CASSSYLHVPQETQYF

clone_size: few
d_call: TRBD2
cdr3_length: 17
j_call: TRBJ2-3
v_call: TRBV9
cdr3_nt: TGTGCCAGCAGCGTAGCGATCGCTAGCGGTCCTACAGATACGCAGTATTTT
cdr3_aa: CASSVAIASGPTDTQYF

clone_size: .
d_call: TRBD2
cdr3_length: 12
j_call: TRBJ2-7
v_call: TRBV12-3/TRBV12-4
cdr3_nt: TGTGCCAGCAGTCGGGGAGGGAGGGAGCAGTACTTC
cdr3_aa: CASSRGGREQYF

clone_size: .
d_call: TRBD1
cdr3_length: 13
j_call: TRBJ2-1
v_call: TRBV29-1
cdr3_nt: TGCAGCGTTGTAGGGGACAGAGACAATGAGCAGTTCTTC
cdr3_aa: CSVVGDRDNEQFF

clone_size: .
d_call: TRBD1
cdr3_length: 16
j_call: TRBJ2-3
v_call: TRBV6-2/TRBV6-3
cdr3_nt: TGTGCCAGCAGTTACGTGGGACAGGGGTTCACAGATACGCAGTATTTT
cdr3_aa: CASSYVGQGFTDTQYF

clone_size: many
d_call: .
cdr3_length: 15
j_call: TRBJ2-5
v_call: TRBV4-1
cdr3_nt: TGCGCCAGCAGCCAGACGTTCGGGAGTGGTGAGACCCAGTACTTC
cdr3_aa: CASSQTFGSGETQYF

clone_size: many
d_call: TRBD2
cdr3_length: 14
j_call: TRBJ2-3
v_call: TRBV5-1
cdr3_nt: TGCGCCAGCAGCCTGACTAGCCCCACAGATACGCAGTATTTT
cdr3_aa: CASSLTSPTDTQYF

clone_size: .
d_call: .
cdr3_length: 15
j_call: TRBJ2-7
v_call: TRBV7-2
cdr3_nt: TGTGCCAGCAGCTTATCGGGTCTAGTAAGTGACGAGCAGTACTTC
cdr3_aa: CASSLSGLVSDEQYF

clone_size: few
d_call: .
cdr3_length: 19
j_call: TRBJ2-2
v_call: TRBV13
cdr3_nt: TGTGCCAGCAGTTCTGGGTTTCGGGCGGTTTTGGCGAACACCGGGGAGCTGTTTTTT
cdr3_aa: CASSSGFRAVLANTGELFF

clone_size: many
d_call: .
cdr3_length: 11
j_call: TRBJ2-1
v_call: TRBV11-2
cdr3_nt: TGTGCCAGCAGCTTAATATATGAGCAGTTCTTC
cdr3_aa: CASSLIYEQFF

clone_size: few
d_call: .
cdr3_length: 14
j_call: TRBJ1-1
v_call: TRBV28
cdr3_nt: TGTGCCAGCAGTCTCCACGGCGGGGCCTCGGGGGCTTTCTTT
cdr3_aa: CASSLHGGASGAFF

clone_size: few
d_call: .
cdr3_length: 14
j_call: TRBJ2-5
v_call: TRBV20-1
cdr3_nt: TGCAGTGCTAGAGAGTCGCCGGCACAAGAGACCCAGTACTTC
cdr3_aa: CSARESPAQETQYF

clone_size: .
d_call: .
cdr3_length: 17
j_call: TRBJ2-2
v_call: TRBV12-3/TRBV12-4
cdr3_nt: TGTGCCAGCAGTTTAGAAGGACGACAGTTCTTCACCGTGGAGCTGTTTTTT
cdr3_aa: CASSLEGRQFFTVELFF

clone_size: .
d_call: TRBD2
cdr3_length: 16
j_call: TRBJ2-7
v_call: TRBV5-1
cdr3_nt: TGCGCCAGCAGCAGAGGACTAGCGGGAGATGGTTACGAGCAGTACTTC
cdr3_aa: CASSRGLAGDGYEQYF

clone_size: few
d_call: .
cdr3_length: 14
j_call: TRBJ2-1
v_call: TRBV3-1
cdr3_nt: TGTGCCAGCAGCCAAGATTACGGGTGGGATGAGCAGTTCTTC
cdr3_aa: CASSQDYGWDEQFF

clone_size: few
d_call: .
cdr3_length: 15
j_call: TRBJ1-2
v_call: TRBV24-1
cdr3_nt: TGTGCCACCAGTGATGGGGGGGTAGGATTGGATGGCTACACCTTC
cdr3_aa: CATSDGGVGLDGYTF

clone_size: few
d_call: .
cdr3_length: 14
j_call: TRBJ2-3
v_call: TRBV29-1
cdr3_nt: TGCAGCGTTGGGGAGGATCTAGGGACAGATACGCAGTATTTT
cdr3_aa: CSVGEDLGTDTQYF

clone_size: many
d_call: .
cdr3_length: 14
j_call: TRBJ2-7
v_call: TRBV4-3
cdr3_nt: TGCGCCAGCAGCCAAGATCTTGGGGGGACAGAGCAGTACTTC
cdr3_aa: CASSQDLGGTEQYF

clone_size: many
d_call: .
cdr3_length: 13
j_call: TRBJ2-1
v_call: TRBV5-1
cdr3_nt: TGCGCCAGCAGCTTGTATAGGGGGGATGAGCAGTTCTTC
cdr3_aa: CASSLYRGDEQFF

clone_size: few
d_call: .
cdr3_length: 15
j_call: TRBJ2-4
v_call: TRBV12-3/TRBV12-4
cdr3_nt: TGTGCCAGCAGTAACAACGAGGGGGCCAAAAACATTCAGTACTTC
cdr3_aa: CASSNNEGAKNIQYF

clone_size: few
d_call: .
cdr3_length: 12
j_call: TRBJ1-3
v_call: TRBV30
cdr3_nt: TGTGCCTGGATGGCATCTGGAAACACCATATATTTT
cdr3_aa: CAWMASGNTIYF

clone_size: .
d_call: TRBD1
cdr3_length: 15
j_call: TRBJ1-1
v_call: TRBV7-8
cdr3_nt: TGTGCCAGCAGCCCCCAGGGGACAGTGAACACTGAAGCTTTCTTT
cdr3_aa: CASSPQGTVNTEAFF

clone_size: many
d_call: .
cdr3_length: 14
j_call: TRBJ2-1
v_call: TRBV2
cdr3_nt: TGTGCCACAACCCTGGATGCGTCCTACAATGAGCAGTTCTTC
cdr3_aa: CATTLDASYNEQFF

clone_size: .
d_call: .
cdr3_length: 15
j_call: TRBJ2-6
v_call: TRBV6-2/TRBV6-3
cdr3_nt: TGTGCCAGCAGGTCTTATATCTCCGGGGCCAACGTCCTGACTTTC
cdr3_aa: CASRSYISGANVLTF

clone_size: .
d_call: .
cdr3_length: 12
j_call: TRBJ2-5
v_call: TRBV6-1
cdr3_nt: TGTGCCAGCAGCTCGACAGGCCGGACCCAGTACTTC
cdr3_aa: CASSSTGRTQYF

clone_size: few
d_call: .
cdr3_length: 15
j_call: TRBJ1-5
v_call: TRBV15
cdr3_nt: TGTGCCACCAGCAGAGATGGGCAGCCAAATCAGCCCCAGCATTTT
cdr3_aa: CATSRDGQPNQPQHF

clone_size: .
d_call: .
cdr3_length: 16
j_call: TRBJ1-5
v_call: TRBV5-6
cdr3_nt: TGTGCCAGCAGCTTGGGAGGGTATGGGAGCAATCAGCCCCAGCATTTT
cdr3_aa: CASSLGGYGSNQPQHF

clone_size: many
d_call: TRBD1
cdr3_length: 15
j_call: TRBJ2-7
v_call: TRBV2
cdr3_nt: TGTGCCAGCAGCCCTTTACAGGGGCCACGCGCGGAGCAGTACTTC
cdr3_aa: CASSPLQGPRAEQYF

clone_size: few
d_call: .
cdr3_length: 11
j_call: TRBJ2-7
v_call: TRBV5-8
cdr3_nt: TGTGCCAGCCAGAGCTCCTACGAGCAGTACTTC
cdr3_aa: CASQSSYEQYF

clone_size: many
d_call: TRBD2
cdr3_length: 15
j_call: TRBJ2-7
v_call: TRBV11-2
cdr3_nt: TGTGCCAGCAGCTGGGAAGGCGGGGGGTCCTCCGAGCAGTACTTC
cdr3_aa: CASSWEGGGSSEQYF

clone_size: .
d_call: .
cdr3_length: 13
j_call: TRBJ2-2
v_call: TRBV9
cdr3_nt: TGTGCCAGCAGGTCTCAGGGTCCCGGGGAGCTGTTTTTT
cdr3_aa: CASRSQGPGELFF

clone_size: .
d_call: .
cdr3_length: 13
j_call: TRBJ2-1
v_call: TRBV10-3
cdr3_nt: TGTGCCATCAGTGACATGGCGGTCAATGAGCAGTTCTTC
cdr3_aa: CAISDMAVNEQFF

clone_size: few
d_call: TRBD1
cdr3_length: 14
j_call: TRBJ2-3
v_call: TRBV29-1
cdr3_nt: TGCAGCTTATACTTAGGGGGCGCGACAGATACGCAGTATTTT
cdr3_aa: CSLYLGGATDTQYF

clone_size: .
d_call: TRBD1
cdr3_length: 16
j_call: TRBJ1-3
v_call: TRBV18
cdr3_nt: TGTGCCAGCTCACCACAAACAGGGGACTCTGGAAACACCATATATTTT
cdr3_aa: CASSPQTGDSGNTIYF

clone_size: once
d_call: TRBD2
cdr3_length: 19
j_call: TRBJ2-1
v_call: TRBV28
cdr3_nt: TGTGCCAGCAGTCCGGGACTAGCGGGAGTCCTTTCCCCCTACAATGAGCAGTTCTTC
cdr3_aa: CASSPGLAGVLSPYNEQFF

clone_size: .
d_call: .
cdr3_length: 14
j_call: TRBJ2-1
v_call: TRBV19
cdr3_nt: TGTGCCAGTAGTCCCGCCCACTCCTACAATGAGCAGTTCTTC
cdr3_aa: CASSPAHSYNEQFF

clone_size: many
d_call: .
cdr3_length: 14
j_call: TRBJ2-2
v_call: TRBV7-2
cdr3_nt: TGTGCCAGCAGCCTGAATTCTAGGACCGGGGAGCTGTTTTTT
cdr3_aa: CASSLNSRTGELFF

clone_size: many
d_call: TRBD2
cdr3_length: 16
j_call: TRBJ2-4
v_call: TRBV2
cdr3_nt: TGTGCCAGCAATCCACTAGCGGGGGTAGCCAAAAACATTCAGTACTTC
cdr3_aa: CASNPLAGVAKNIQYF

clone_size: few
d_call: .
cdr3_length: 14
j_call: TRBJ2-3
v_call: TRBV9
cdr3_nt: TGTGCCAGCAGCCCGCAAATTTTCACAGATACGCAGTATTTT
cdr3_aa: CASSPQIFTDTQYF